This T cell receptor beta chain came from a study of cytomegalovirus exposure and HLA in healthy donors. As for the study in general: Earlier sequencing of 200 million or so T cells yielded 100 million to 120 million unique TCR beta sequences. Study-level results: In an earlier analysis, productive rearrangement rates for most beta V segments clustered near 87% or 30%. Among TCR sequences, most were rare, though some public TCRs appeared in many donors.

Primers for the PCR totalled 60 Vbeta and 13 Jbeta. TCRdb keeps only in-frame clones here, not all; method: immunoSEQ multiplex PCR. Of about 150,000 clones listed, about 66% are singletons. V was pared by 9 bases and J by 1 base, with 10 bases between. Looked up from germline, CDR1 is WNHNN and CDR2 is SYGVQD (reference sequence). CDR3 length: 12 amino acids. On this clone: Antigen specificity is unknown.

This donor's record omits CMV serostatus. The receptor was derived from a human donor in good health. Sequences were obtained from PBMCs. The rearrangement joins TRBV10-1 to TRBJ2-7, with no clear D. This CDR3 reads CASPHSSYEQYF. In DNA, the CDR3 is TGCGCCAGTCCCCACAGTTCCTACGAGCAGTACTTC.